This T cell receptor beta chain was found in a study of identical twins. MiXCR, run by TCRdb on the 5' RACE reads, gives a single entry per CDR3 protein. The table shows more than 350,000 distinct CDR3 sequences, with 9% to 10% occurring only once. With regard to this clonotype: Antigen: not known.

General study results and limits: For cord blood, abundant beta clonotypes had fewer insertions, unlike memory repertoires, which showed none. Donors were not followed over many years; analysis was cross-sectional. Out-of-frame alpha sequences common to twins exhibited an excess of low generation probability.

The CDR3 runs to 14 residues. Germline V gene data show CDR1 as SGHRS and CDR2 as YFSETQ. V was clipped by 1 base and J by 5 bases, with 9 bases between them. The material sequenced was naive T cells sorted from blood. The sequence derives from a woman in her 50s in good health. This chain uses TRBV5-1 with TRBJ2-2; D is possibly TRBD1 (5 bases). CDR3 sequence: CASSLPGKTGELFF. CDR3 DNA sequence: TGCGCCAGCAGCTTGCCAGGGAAGACCGGGGAGCTGTTTTTT.